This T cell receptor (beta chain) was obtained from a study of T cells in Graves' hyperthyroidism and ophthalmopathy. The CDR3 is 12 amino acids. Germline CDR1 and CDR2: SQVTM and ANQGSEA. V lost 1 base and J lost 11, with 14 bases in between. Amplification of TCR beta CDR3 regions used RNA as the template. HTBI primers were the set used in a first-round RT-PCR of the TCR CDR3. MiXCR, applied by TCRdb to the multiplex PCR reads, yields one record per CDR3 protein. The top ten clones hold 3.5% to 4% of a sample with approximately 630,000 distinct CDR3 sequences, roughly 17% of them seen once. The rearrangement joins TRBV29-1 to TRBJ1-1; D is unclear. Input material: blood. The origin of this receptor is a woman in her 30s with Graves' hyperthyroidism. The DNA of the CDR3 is TGCAGCGTTGAAGTTGGAGGAGGTTGGGCTTTCTTT. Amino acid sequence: CSVEVGGGWAFF.